The clone carrying this TCR beta chain appeared a few times. The antigen remains unidentified. The size of this beta chain means little, since it is a stray read in a library made for alpha chains. Trimming cost V 4 bases and J 6 bases; bases outside gene matches: 8. The germline V gene encodes CDR1 KGHDR and CDR2 SFDVKD. CDR3 size: 16 residues. This sample is part of a study of spatial heterogeneity in lung cancer. Turning to the study itself: Matched bulk RNA-seq gave a T cell module score that correlated strongly with tumor-region TCR transcript counts.

The sample's time point: sample taken at primary tumor resection. Study findings and constraints: For tumor T cells, estimated coverage reached only approximately 6.9% (alpha) and 13% (beta). One measure, the expanded intratumoral alpha and beta TCR count, tracked tumor mutation counts.

The study tagged each TCR cDNA molecule with a unique molecular identifier. TCRdb itself ran the 5' RACE reads through MiXCR, one entry per CDR3 protein. The sample yields 4,500 to 7,000 distinct CDR3 sequences, roughly 5.2% seen once. This material consisted of lung tumor tissue, taken at surgery. The chain uses TRBV24-1 and TRBJ2-2; 9 bases line up with TRBD1. The sequence was collected from a male donor with early-stage non-small cell lung cancer. The CDR3 is CATSDQDRGASGELFF. CDR3 DNA: TGTGCCACCAGTGACCAGGACAGGGGAGCATCCGGGGAGCTGTTTTTT.